The entry below describes one TCR beta chain. Antigen specificity is unknown. The time point here: persistent/refractory GD, antithyroid drugs over 5 years with positive TRAb. PBMC-derived RNA was used for the TCR library. Construction of TCR beta libraries relied on iRepertoire HTBI primers and on Arm-PCR targeting CDR3 regions. Each CDR3 protein gets one entry after TCRdb re-called the multiplex PCR reads with MiXCR. The table has about 470,000 distinct CDR3 sequences, around a fifth seen once. The length of the CDR3 is 15 residues. V was pared by 7 bases and J by 2 bases, with 8 bases of the junction left unmatched. This record belongs to a study of regulatory T cells in long-lasting Graves disease. Study-wide results and limits: Favored usage of TRBV28, TRBJ1-2 and TRBJ2-5 was recorded in persistent disease. Patients with persistent Graves' had lower TCR diversity than newly diagnosed patients.

This sequence originates from a female donor with Graves disease. The specimen comprised peripheral blood mononuclear cells (PBMCs), sampled when the disease was refractory, from a patient treated with antithyroid drugs. The chain links TRBV12-3 or TRBV12-4 to TRBJ2-3, with 8 bases fitting TRBD1. CDR3 sequence (DNA): TGTGCCAGCACCAGCAGGGACAGGCACACAGATACGCAGTATTTT. Its protein is CASTSRDRHTDTQYF.